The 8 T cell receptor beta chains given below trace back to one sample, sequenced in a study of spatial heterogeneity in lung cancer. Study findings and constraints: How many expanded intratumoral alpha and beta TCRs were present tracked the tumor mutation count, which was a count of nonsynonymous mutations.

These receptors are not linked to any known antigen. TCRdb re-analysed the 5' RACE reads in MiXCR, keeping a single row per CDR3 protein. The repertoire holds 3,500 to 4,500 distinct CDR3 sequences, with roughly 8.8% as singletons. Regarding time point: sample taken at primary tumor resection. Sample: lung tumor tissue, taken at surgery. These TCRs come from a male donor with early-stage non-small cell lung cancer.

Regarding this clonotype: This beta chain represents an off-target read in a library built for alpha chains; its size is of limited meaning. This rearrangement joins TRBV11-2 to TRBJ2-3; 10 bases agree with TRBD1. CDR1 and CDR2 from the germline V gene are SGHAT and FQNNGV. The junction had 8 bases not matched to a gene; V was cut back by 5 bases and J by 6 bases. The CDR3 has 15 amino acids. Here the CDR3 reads CASSIRQGASDTQYF. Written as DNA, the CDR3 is TGTGCCAGCAGCATTCGACAGGGGGCGTCCGATACGCAGTATTTT.

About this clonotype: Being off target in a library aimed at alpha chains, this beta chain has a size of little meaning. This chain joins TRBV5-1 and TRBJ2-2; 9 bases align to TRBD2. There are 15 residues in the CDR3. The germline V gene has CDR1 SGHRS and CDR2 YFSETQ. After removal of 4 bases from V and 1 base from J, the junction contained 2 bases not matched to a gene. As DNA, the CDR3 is TGCGCCAGCAGCCGGACTAGCGAGAACACCGGGGAGCTGTTTTTT. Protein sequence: CASSRTSENTGELFF.

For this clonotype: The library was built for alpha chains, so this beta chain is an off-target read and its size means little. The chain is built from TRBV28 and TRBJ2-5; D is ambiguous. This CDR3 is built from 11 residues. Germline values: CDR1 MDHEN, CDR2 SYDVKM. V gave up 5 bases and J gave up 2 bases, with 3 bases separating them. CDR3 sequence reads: CASSKQETQYF. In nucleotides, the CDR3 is TGTGCCAGCAGTAAACAAGAGACCCAGTACTTC.

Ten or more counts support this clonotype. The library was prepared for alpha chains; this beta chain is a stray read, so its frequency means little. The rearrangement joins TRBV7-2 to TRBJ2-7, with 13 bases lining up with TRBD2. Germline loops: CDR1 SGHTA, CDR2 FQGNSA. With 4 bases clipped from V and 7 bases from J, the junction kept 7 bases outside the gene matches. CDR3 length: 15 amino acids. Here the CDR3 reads CASSSGLAGVGEQYF. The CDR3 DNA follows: TGTGCCAGCAGCTCAGGACTAGCGGGAGTGGGGGAGCAGTACTTC.

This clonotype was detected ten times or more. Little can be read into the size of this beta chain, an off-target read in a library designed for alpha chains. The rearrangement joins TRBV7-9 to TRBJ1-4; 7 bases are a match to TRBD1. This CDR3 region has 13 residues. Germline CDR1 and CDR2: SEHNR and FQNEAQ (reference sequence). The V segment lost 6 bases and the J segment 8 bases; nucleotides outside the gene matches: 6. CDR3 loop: CASSRQGGEKLFF. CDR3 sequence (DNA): TGTGCCAGCAGTCGACAGGGAGGCGAAAAACTGTTTTTT. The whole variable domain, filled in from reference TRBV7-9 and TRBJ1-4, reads DTGVSQNPRHKITKRGQNVTFRCDPISEHNRLYWYRQTLGQGPEFLTYFQNEAQLEKSRLLSDRFSAERPKGSFSTLEIQRTEQGDSAMYLCASSRQGGEKLFFGSGTQLSVL.

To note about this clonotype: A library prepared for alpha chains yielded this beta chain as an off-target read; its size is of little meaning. CDR3 DNA sequence: TGCAGCGTTGAACTAGGAGGAAAACTGTTTTTT. It codes for CSVELGGKLFF. This chain connects TRBV29-1 to TRBJ1-4; D remains ambiguous. In germline, CDR1 is SQVTM, CDR2 ANQGSEA. This CDR3 region has 11 residues. V gave up 2 bases and J gave up 10 bases, with 8 bases separating them. Complete variable domain (other parts from reference TRBV29-1 and TRBJ1-4): SAVISQKPSRDICQRGTSLTIQCQVDSQVTMMFWYRQQPGQSLTLIATANQGSEATYESGFVIDKFPISRPNLTFSTLTVSNMSPEDSSIYLCSVELGGKLFFGSGTQLSVL.

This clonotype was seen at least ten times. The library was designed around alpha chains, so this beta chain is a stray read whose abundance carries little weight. CDR3 amino acids: CSAARASGVEETQYF. The CDR3 nucleotides read TGCAGTGCCGCCCGGGCTAGCGGGGTGGAAGAGACCCAGTACTTC. The rearrangement joins TRBV20-1 to TRBJ2-5; 9 bases map to TRBD2. The CDR3 extends over 15 amino acids. Trimming cost V 6 bases and J 3 bases; bases outside gene matches: 11. From germline, CDR1 is DFQATT and CDR2 SNEGSKA (reference sequence).

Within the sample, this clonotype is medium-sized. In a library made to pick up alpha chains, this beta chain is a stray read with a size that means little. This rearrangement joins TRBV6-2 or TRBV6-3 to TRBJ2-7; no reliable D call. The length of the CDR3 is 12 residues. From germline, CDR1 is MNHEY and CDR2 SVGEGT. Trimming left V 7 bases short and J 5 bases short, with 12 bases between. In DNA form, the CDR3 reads TGTGCCAGCAATAGTGTCTTTGACGAGCAGTACTTC. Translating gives CASNSVFDEQYF.